Below are 10 T cell receptor beta chains sequenced from a single sample in a study of PD-1 blockade in classical Hodgkin lymphoma. There was relapse after autologous stem cell transplantation in every patient, and there was variation in brentuximab vedotin exposure. TCRdb's copy holds only in-frame clones and misses some; the assay was immunoSEQ multiplex PCR. In the table there are 55,000 to 75,000 clones, about two thirds of which are singletons. The sample in question was peripheral blood mononuclear cells (PBMCs), obtained before the second cycle of nivolumab. These receptors all come from a human donor with classical Hodgkin lymphoma.

V and J are TRBV18 and TRBJ1-2; 11 nucleotides line up with TRBD1. After removal of 0 bases from V and 6 bases from J, the junction contained 3 bases not matched to a gene. The CDR3 consists of 15 residues. Germline CDR1 and CDR2: KGHSH and LQKENI. CDR3 in DNA: TGTGCCAGCTCACCACCGTGGACAGGGGGCAATGGCTACACCTTC. The encoded protein is CASSPPWTGGNGYTF.

This chain connects TRBV28 to TRBJ1-1; maybe TRBD1 (5 bases). From germline, CDR1 is MDHEN and CDR2 SYDVKM. The germline V and J ends were trimmed by 6 bases and 1 base, with 9 bases remaining between them. The CDR3 length is 13 residues. DNA of the CDR3: TGTGCCAGCAGCTTGACAGCGAACACTGAAGCTTTCTTT. Amino acids: CASSLTANTEAFF.

This chain connects TRBV6-5 to TRBJ2-2; 7 bases fit TRBD1. The junction had 5 bases not matched to a gene; V was cut back by 6 bases and J by 1 base. Per germline, CDR1 MNHEY and CDR2 SVGAGI. The CDR3 runs to 15 residues. The CDR3 coding sequence is TGTGCCAGCAGGGCCTGGGACAGGAACACCGGGGAGCTGTTTTTT. It is translated as CASRAWDRNTGELFF.

This clone was seen only once. This chain uses TRBV27 with TRBJ1-5; TRBD1 aligns across 7 bases. The CDR3 covers 16 residues. V shed 5 bases and J 1 base; nucleotides not matched to a gene: 8. CDR1 and CDR2 from the germline V gene are MNHEY and SMNVEV (reference sequence). CDR3 sequence (DNA): TGTGCCAGCAGTCTACAGGGGAGTTACAGCAATCAGCCCCAGCATTTT. Amino acids: CASSLQGSYSNQPQHF.

The J gene is TRBJ2-7, the V gene TRBV29-1; D may match TRBD1 or TRBD2 (5 bases each). The CDR3 contains 13 residues. V shed 7 bases and J shed 0 bases, with 13 bases lying between them. The V gene's germline CDR1 is SQVTM and CDR2 ANQGSEA. CDR3 amino acids: CSARDRISYEQYF. The CDR3 coding sequence is TGCAGCGCCAGGGACCGCATCTCCTACGAGCAGTACTTC.

This chain joins TRBV6-6 and TRBJ1-2, with 7 bases that match TRBD1. Germline loops: CDR1 MNHNY, CDR2 SVGAGI (reference sequence). The CDR3 runs to 13 residues. V was clipped by 10 bases and J by 9 bases; unmatched bases: 14. CDR3 sequence reads: CAISGQVGISYTF. For the CDR3, the DNA is TGTGCCATCTCTGGACAGGTTGGGATTAGCTACACCTTC.

This chain connects TRBV18 to TRBJ1-6; D is unresolved. Trimming stripped 7 bases from V and 13 bases from J, with 20 bases between. The length of the CDR3 is 14 residues. Germline V gene lookup returns CDR1 KGHSH and CDR2 LQKENI. The CDR3 nucleotides read TGTGCCAGCTTACTCGAGCTGGGCATGTGGCCCCTCCACTTT. Amino acid sequence: CASLLELGMWPLHF.

This clone turned up a few times. The chain couples TRBV15 to TRBJ2-7; 7 nucleotides agree with TRBD1. The CDR3 covers 14 residues. Trimming at V came to 0 bases and at J to 3 bases, leaving 2 bases not matched to a gene. CDR1 is LNHNV, CDR2 YYDKDF, per germline (reference sequence). The CDR3 is CATSRDTGVYEQYF. CDR3 DNA: TGTGCCACCAGCAGAGATACAGGGGTCTACGAGCAGTACTTC.

The chain employs TRBV28 and TRBJ2-7, with a tentative D call TRBD1 (5 bases). CDR3 length: 12 residues. The germline V gene has CDR1 MDHEN and CDR2 SYDVKM. V lost 8 bases and J lost 6, with 14 bases in between. CDR3 DNA sequence: TGTGCCAGCTTGGGCAGGGCGGTCGAGCAGTACTTC. It translates to CASLGRAVEQYF.

The genes are TRBV13 and TRBJ2-7, with D possibly matching TRBD2 (6 bases). V was pared by 6 bases and J by 4 bases, with 13 bases between. This CDR3 is 13 amino acids long. CDR1 PRHDT and CDR2 FYEKMQ come from the germline V gene (reference sequence). CDR3 nucleotide sequence: TGTGCCAGCAGTGTAGGAGGGGAGTACGAGCAGTACTTC. Translated: CASSVGGEYEQYF.